The 22 T cell receptor beta chains given below trace back to one sample, sequenced in a study of blood T cell repertoires in COVID-19. TCRdb's table, derived via immunoSEQ multiplex PCR, lists solely in-frame clones and lacks some. The sample holds over 200,000 clones, 65% to 85% seen once. Sequenced input: peripheral blood. All receptors come from a man older than 75 with acute or convalescent COVID-19.

The rearrangement links TRBV27 to TRBJ1-2; 7 bases align to TRBD1. The germline CDR1 and CDR2 sequences are MNHEY and SMNVEV (reference sequence). Trimming removed 2 bases from V and 0 bases from J; junction bases left unmatched: 3. The CDR3 loop spans 15 amino acids. The CDR3 bases are TGTGCCAGCAGTTTAACACAGGGGTCTAACTATGGCTACACCTTC. Translating it yields CASSLTQGSNYGYTF.

The gene calls are TRBV5-1 and TRBJ2-5, with 10 bases aligning to TRBD1. Germline values: CDR1 SGHRS, CDR2 YFSETQ. The CDR3 spans 15 residues. Trimming removed 0 bases from V and 6 bases from J; junction bases left unmatched: 5. The CDR3 spells CASSLEDRGGKTQYF. CDR3 sequence (DNA): TGCGCCAGCAGCTTGGAGGACAGGGGGGGAAAGACCCAGTACTTC.

This clone turned up a few times. The genes are TRBV7-8 and TRBJ2-7, with D tentatively TRBD2 (5 bases). The germline CDR1 and CDR2 sequences are SGHVS and FQNEAQ. V shed 5 bases and J shed 4 bases, with 12 bases lying between them. This CDR3 region has 13 residues. The CDR3 spells CASSMNRDYEQYF. CDR3 sequence (DNA): TGTGCCAGCAGCATGAATCGGGATTACGAGCAGTACTTC.

This chain connects TRBV30 to TRBJ2-6, with 7 bases lining up with TRBD2. The CDR3 is made up of 18 amino acids. Germline V gene data show CDR1 as GTSNPN and CDR2 as SVGIG (reference sequence). V lost 0 bases, J lost 1 base, and 9 bases stayed unmatched. CDR3 residues: CAWSVPHRGVSGANVLTF. The CDR3 DNA sequence: TGTGCCTGGAGTGTCCCTCACCGGGGGGTATCTGGGGCCAACGTCCTGACTTTC.

This clone occurred once. This chain uses TRBV7-8 with TRBJ2-1, with 12 bases lining up with TRBD2. V trimming: 0 bases; J trimming: 8 bases; junction bases outside the gene matches: 8. This CDR3 region has 17 residues. Germline values: CDR1 SGHVS, CDR2 FQNEAQ. Written as DNA, the CDR3 is TGTGCCAGCAGCTTAGCAGCAGGAGCTAGCGGGGGGGATGAGCAGTTCTTC. Its translation is CASSLAAGASGGDEQFF.

The CDR3 protein is CASSPATSSYNEQFF. CDR3 DNA sequence: TGCGCCAGCAGCCCCGCCACGAGCTCCTACAATGAGCAGTTCTTC. V usage is TRBV5-1 and J usage is TRBJ2-1; D call uncertain. Trimming pared 4 bases from V and 0 bases from J, leaving 11 bases between. CDR1 is SGHRS, CDR2 YFSETQ, per germline. The CDR3 spans 15 residues.

This clone was found once. The chain is built from TRBV19 and TRBJ1-6; D uncertain. Trimming left V 2 bases short and J 6 bases short, with 14 bases between. Germline lookup yields CDR1 LNHDA and CDR2 SQIVND (reference sequence). The CDR3 loop spans 16 amino acids. The CDR3 DNA reads TGTGCCAGTAGTATACCCCCGGCGGGTGGTAATTCACCCCTCCACTTT. This gives the protein CASSIPPAGGNSPLHF. Together with reference TRBV19 and TRBJ1-6, the CDR3 gives the full variable domain: DGGITQSPKYLFRKEGQNVTLSCEQNLNHDAMYWYRQDPGQGLRLIYYSQIVNDFQKGDIAEGYSVSREKKESFPLTVTSAQKNPTAFYLCASSIPPAGGNSPLHFGNGTRLTVT.

This chain joins TRBV29-1 and TRBJ2-5; D perhaps matches TRBD1 (5 bases). CDR3 length: 12 amino acids. V was cut by 5 bases and J by 0 bases, with 7 bases left in between. Germline lookup yields CDR1 SQVTM and CDR2 ANQGSEA. This chain's CDR3 is CSVKGNQETQYF. For the CDR3, the DNA is TGCAGCGTTAAGGGGAACCAAGAGACCCAGTACTTC.

V and J are TRBV21-1 and TRBJ1-2; the D segment call TRBD1 is taken from the table without a DNA check. TRBV21-1 is a documented pseudogene. The CDR3 contains 18 residues. CDR3 DNA sequence: TGTGCCAGCAGCAAAGTTGATCGGGCAGGGGCCAGACTTTGGGGCTACACCTTC. It specifies CASSKVDRAGARLWGYTF.

The CDR3 here is CSVDTTGELFF. The CDR3 DNA is TGCAGCGTGGACACCACCGGGGAGCTGTTTTTT. The chain carries TRBV29-1 and TRBJ2-2, with a tentative D call TRBD1 (5 bases). Germline V CDR1 and CDR2: SQVTM, ANQGSEA. The CDR3 sequence is 11 residues long. The V end was cut by 6 bases, the J end by 4 bases, with 6 bases between.

This clone was recorded only once. V usage is TRBV7-2 and J usage is TRBJ1-2; 9 bases match TRBD1. The germline CDR1 and CDR2 sequences are SGHTA and FQGNSA. J lost 3 bases, V lost 4 bases, and 6 bases had no gene match. There are 15 residues in the CDR3. The CDR3 region is CASSSNRGQDYGYTF. The CDR3 nucleotides read TGTGCCAGCAGCTCAAACAGGGGGCAAGACTATGGCTACACCTTC.

The rearrangement joins TRBV5-8 to TRBJ1-1; the D is unclear. Germline-derived CDR1 and CDR2 are SGHTS and YDEGEE. This CDR3 region has 13 residues. The V end lost 0 bases, the J end lost 1 base, and 4 bases lay between the germline ends. In nucleotides, the CDR3 is TGTGCCAGCAGCTTGGCAGGGAACACTGAAGCTTTCTTT. It encodes CASSLAGNTEAFF.

This chain joins TRBV2 and TRBJ1-1; D is ambiguous. CDR1 and CDR2 from the germline V gene are SNHLY and FYNNEI. Trimming removed 2 bases at V and 11 bases at J, with 9 bases between. The CDR3 is 11 residues long. The CDR3 DNA reads TGTGCCAGCAGTGAATATAGAGGGGCTTTCTTT. Translating gives CASSEYRGAFF.

The chain is built from TRBV5-4 and TRBJ2-7; D is perhaps TRBD2 (5 bases). Trimming removed 4 bases at V and 6 bases at J, with 14 bases between. This CDR3 spans 13 amino acids. From germline, CDR1 is SGHNT and CDR2 YYREEE (reference sequence). CDR3 in amino acids: CASSVDGVGEQYF. The CDR3 bases are TGTGCCAGCAGCGTGGACGGGGTCGGCGAGCAGTACTTC.

On this clone: Since the CDR3 does not end with the conserved phenylalanine or tryptophan, this likely comes from a read error. It is unclear where the CDR3 begins or ends on the DNA, so no DNA is shown, and the CDR3 is as TCRdb lists it. This chain uses TRBV6-1 with TRBJ1-4; the D call TRBD1 from the table was never checked on the DNA. The CDR3 is made up of 13 amino acids, end residues included. Per the germline V gene, CDR1 is MNHNS and CDR2 is SASEGT. The CDR3 region is CASSEGSRQPQLV.

This chain links TRBV5-1 with TRBJ1-2; TRBD1 matches 9 bases. CDR1 is SGHRS and CDR2 is YFSETQ in the germline V gene. The CDR3 covers 15 residues. Trimming took 4 bases from V and 3 from J; bases not matched to a gene: 7. CDR3 nucleotides: TGCGCCAGCAGCGGACAGGGGAGCCTTTACTATGGCTACACCTTC. Translating it yields CASSGQGSLYYGYTF.

V and J are TRBV6-5 and TRBJ1-1, with D hard to call. The length of the CDR3 is 13 residues. Per germline, CDR1 MNHEY and CDR2 SVGAGI. Deletions cut 6 bases from V and 0 bases from J, with 8 bases between. This CDR3 is CASRVLMNTEAFF. The CDR3 nucleotides are TGTGCCAGCAGGGTACTGATGAACACTGAAGCTTTCTTT.

V gene TRBV2 combines with J gene TRBJ2-3, with D possibly TRBD1 on 6 matching bases. The CDR3 loop spans 16 amino acids. Trimming stripped 7 bases from V and 3 bases from J, with 20 bases between. Germline values: CDR1 SNHLY, CDR2 FYNNEI. As DNA, the CDR3 is TGTGCCAGCATCCCATCCCCAGGGGCGAGTACAGATACGCAGTATTTT. Its translation: CASIPSPGASTDTQYF.

The chain couples TRBV19 to TRBJ2-1; maybe TRBD2 (5 bases). Germline loops: CDR1 LNHDA, CDR2 SQIVND (reference sequence). V was shortened by 3 bases and J by 12 bases, with 12 bases between the two germline ends. The CDR3 has 12 amino acids. Here the CDR3 DNA reads TGTGCCAGTAGTATTAGTGGGAGCAGGCAGTTCTTC. Its translation: CASSISGSRQFF. Combining the CDR3 with reference TRBV19 and TRBJ2-1 gives the whole variable domain DGGITQSPKYLFRKEGQNVTLSCEQNLNHDAMYWYRQDPGQGLRLIYYSQIVNDFQKGDIAEGYSVSREKKESFPLTVTSAQKNPTAFYLCASSISGSRQFFGPGTRLTVL.

The chain combines TRBV19 with TRBJ2-2, with TRBD1 identical over 8 bases. There are 16 residues in the CDR3. In germline, CDR1 is LNHDA, CDR2 SQIVND (reference sequence). V dropped 2 bases and J dropped 3; count of bases not matched to a gene: 5. CDR3 coding DNA: TGTGCCAGTAGTATAAGGGTGACAGGGGACACCGGGGAGCTGTTTTTT. As protein: CASSIRVTGDTGELFF.

The V call is TRBV5-1, the J call TRBJ2-2; 14 positions match TRBD2. The V and J ends lost 4 bases and 8 bases, in that order; junction bases with no gene match: 4. This CDR3 comprises 15 residues. Germline CDR1 reads SGHRS; CDR2 reads YFSETQ. The CDR3 nucleotides are TGCGCCAGCAGCGCCGGGACTAGCGGGAGTGGGGAGCTGTTTTTT. As protein: CASSAGTSGSGELFF.

This rearrangement joins TRBV12-3 or TRBV12-4 to TRBJ2-7; 9 nucleotides align to TRBD2. CDR3 length equals 13 residues. After removal of 7 bases from V and 2 bases from J, the junction contained 3 bases not matched to a gene. The CDR3 loop is CASKIAGAYEQYF. CDR3 coding DNA: TGTGCCAGCAAGATAGCGGGGGCCTACGAGCAGTACTTC.